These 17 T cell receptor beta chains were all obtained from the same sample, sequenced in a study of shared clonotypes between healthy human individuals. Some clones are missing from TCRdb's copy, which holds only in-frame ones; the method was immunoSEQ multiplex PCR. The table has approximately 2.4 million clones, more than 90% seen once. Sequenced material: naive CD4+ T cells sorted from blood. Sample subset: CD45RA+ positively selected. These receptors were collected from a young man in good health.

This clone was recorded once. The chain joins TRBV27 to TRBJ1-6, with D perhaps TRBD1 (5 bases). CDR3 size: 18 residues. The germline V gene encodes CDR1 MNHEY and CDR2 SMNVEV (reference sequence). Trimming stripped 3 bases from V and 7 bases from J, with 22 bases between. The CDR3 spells CASSFYQGAIMGNSPLHF. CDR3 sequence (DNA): TGTGCCAGCAGTTTTTATCAGGGCGCGATAATGGGAAATTCACCCCTCCACTTT.

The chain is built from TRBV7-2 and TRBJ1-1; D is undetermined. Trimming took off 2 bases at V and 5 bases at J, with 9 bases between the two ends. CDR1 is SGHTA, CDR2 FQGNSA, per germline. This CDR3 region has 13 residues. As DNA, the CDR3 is TGTGCCAGCAGCTTAAAACCGGGGACTGAAGCTTTCTTT. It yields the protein CASSLKPGTEAFF.

The chain's CDR3 is CASSLGGDNYGYTF. CDR3 nucleotide sequence: TGTGCCAGCAGTTTAGGTGGAGACAACTATGGCTACACCTTC. This rearrangement joins TRBV28 to TRBJ1-2, with D unclear. Per the germline V gene, CDR1 is MDHEN and CDR2 is SYDVKM. V lost 2 bases, J lost 2 bases, and 9 bases lay in between. The CDR3 covers 14 residues.

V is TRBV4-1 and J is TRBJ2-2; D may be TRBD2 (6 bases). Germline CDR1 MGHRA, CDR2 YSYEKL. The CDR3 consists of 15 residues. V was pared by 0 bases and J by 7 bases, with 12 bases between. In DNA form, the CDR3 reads TGCGCCAGCAGCCAAGAGGACGGGAGAGGCGGGGAGCTGTTTTTT. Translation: CASSQEDGRGGELFF.

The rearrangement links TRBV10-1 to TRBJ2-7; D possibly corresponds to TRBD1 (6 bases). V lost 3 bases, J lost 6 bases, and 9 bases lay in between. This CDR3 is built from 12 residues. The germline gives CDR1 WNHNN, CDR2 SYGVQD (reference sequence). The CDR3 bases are TGCGCCAGCAGTGATGGGGGCGGCGAGCAGTACTTC. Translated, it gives CASSDGGGEQYF.

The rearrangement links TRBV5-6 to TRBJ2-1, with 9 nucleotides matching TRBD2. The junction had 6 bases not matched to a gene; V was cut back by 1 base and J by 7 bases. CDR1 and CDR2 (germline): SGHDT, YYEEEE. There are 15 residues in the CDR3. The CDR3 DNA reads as TGTGCCAGCAGCTTGAGGCTAGCGGGATCAAATGAGCAGTTCTTC. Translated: CASSLRLAGSNEQFF.

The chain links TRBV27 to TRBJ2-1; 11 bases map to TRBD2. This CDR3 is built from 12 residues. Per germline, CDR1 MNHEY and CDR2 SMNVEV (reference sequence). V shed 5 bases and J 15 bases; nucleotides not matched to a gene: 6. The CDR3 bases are TGTGCCAGCAGTATGATAGCGGGAGGGCTGTTCTTC. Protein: CASSMIAGGLFF.

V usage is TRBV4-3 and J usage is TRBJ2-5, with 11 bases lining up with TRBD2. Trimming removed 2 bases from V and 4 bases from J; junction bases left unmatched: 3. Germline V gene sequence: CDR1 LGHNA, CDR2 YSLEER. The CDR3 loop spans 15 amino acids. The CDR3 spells CASSQTSGSGETQYF. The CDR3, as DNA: TGCGCCAGCAGCCAAACTAGCGGGAGTGGAGAGACCCAGTACTTC.

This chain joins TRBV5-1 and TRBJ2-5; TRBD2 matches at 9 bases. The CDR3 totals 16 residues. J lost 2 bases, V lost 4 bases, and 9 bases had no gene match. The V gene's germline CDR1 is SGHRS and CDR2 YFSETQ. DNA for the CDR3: TGCGCCAGCAGCCCGGACGTAGCGGGGGCTCAAGAGACCCAGTACTTC. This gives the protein CASSPDVAGAQETQYF.

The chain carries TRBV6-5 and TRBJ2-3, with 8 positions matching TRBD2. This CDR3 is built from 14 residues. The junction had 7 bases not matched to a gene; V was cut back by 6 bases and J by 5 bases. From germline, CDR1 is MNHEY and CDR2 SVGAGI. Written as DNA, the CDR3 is TGTGCCAGCAGGAACGGGGGGGCAAAAGATACGCAGTATTTT. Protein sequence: CASRNGGAKDTQYF.

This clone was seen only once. In DNA form, the CDR3 reads TGTGCCAGCAGCTTAATAGGCAGCCCCTCCTACAATGAGCAGTTCTTC. This translates into CASSLIGSPSYNEQFF. The chain is built from TRBV7-3 and TRBJ2-1, with D uncertain. Per germline, CDR1 SGHTA and CDR2 FQGTGA. This CDR3 is 16 amino acids long. V was clipped by 1 base and J by 0 bases, with 10 bases between them.

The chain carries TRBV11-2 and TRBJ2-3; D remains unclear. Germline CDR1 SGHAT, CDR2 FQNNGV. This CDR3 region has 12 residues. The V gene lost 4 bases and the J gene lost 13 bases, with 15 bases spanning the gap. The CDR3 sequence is CASSSTTALEYF. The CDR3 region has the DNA TGTGCCAGCAGCTCTACTACGGCCCTGGAGTATTTT.

The CDR3 region is CAWRAQGAYNEQFF. CDR3 DNA: TGTGCCTGGAGGGCACAGGGGGCTTACAATGAGCAGTTCTTC. J is TRBJ2-1 and V is TRBV30, with 9 bases lining up with TRBD1. V trimming: 3 bases; J trimming: 4 bases; junction bases outside the gene matches: 4. CDR1 and CDR2 (germline): GTSNPN, SVGIG (reference sequence). The CDR3 runs 14 residues. Combining the CDR3 with reference TRBV30 and TRBJ2-1 gives the whole variable domain SQTIHQWPATLVQPVGSPLSLECTVEGTSNPNLYWYRQAAGRGLQLLFYSVGIGQISSEVPQNLSASRPQDRQFILSSKKLLLSDSGFYLCAWRAQGAYNEQFFGPGTRLTVL.

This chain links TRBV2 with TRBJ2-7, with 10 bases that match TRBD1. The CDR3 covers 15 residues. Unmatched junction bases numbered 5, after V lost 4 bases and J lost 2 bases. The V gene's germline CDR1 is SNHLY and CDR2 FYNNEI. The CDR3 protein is CASSAGTGATYEQYF. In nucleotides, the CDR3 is TGTGCCAGCAGTGCTGGGACAGGGGCCACCTACGAGCAGTACTTC.

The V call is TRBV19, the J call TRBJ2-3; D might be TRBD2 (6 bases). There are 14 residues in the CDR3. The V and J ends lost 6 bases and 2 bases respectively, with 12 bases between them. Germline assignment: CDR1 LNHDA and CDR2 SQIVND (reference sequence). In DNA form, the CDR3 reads TGTGCCAGTAGCGGGACTGGAATCACAGATACGCAGTATTTT. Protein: CASSGTGITDTQYF.

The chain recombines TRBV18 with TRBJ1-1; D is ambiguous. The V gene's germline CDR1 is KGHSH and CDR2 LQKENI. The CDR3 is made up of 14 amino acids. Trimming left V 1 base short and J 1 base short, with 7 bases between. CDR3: CASSPRLKNTEAFF. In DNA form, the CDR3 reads TGTGCCAGCTCACCACGACTTAAGAACACTGAAGCTTTCTTT.

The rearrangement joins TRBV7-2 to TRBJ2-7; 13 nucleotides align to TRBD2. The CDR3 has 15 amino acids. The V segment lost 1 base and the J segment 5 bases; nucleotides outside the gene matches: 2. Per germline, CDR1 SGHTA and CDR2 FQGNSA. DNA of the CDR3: TGTGCCAGCAGCTTAGAGGGACTAGCGGGACACGAGCAGTACTTC. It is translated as CASSLEGLAGHEQYF.